This TCR beta chain emerged from a study of OX40 agonist ivuxolimab in advanced cancers. For context, the study as a whole: Ivuxolimab was an agonistic, fully human IgG2 monoclonal antibody directed against OX40 (CD134), a costimulatory receptor. Intravenous ivuxolimab was administered to patients every 2 weeks at six dose levels: 0.01, 0.1, 0.3, 1.5, 3 and 10 mg/kg. Partial responses occurred in three dose-escalation patients, of whom one had hepatocellular carcinoma and two had cutaneous melanoma. The monotherapy dose-escalation portion (N ≈ 50 patients) of the phase I ivuxolimab trial is reported in the paper. A male proportion of around 80% and a mean age of about 60 years, ranging from about 20 to 80, were recorded for the dose-escalation cohort. Among the approximately 54 dose-escalation patients, about 19 had hepatocellular carcinoma, 15 or so melanoma, 9 renal cell carcinoma and 9 head and neck cancer. The purpose of peripheral TCRbeta sequencing was to test whether ivuxolimab changed TCR sequence diversity and led to clonal T-cell expansion. Prior anti-PD-1, anti-PD-L1 or anti-CTLA-4 therapy was permitted, and approximately 41% of dose-escalation patients had received checkpoint inhibitors.

Points on this clone: Its antigen specificity is not known. The record has no base qualities; no much larger clone is one base away.

V sheds 1 base and J sheds 9 bases, leaving 13 bases between their ends. The CDR1 and CDR2 encoded by the germline V gene are LGHNA and YNFKEQ. Including cysteine and phenylalanine, the CDR3 has 14 amino acids. Just CDR3 DNA is preserved here, 42 bases in frame from base 1. Overall study results and their limits: Clonal expansion of both CD4+ and CD8+ blood T cells was observed from baseline to week 6 at doses 0.1 to 3.0 mg/kg. In the 0.1-3.0 mg/kg groups, partial responders were among the patients with the lowest normalized peripheral clonal expansion, particularly in CD8+ T cells. After ivuxolimab, more expanded clones were found on average in CD8+ T cells than in CD4+ T cells. Antigen specificity was not determined for the clonally expanded peripheral T cells. Low levels of normalized T-cell clonal expansion were also shown by some nonresponding patients.

The trial excluded patients who had a history of autoimmune disease or were on systemic immunosuppression. Peripheral blood for TCR sequencing was collected from all dose cohorts at baseline, on cycle 4 day 1, and on cycle 7 day 1. Samples were obtained from an open-label, multicenter, first-in-human phase I dose-escalation trial of ivuxolimab. The trial enrolled adults with locally advanced or metastatic head and neck squamous cell, hepatocellular, melanoma or renal cell carcinoma. Before TCR sequencing, CD4+ T cells and CD8+ T cells from peripheral blood were sorted into separate populations. For sequencing of the TCRbeta CDR3 region, genomic DNA was extracted from the sorted cells. TCRbeta CDR3 regions were sequenced using the immunoSEQ Assay. TCRdb's version of the immuneACCESS table is confined to in-frame rearrangements and falls short of the full clone set. An unresolved V gene accounts for under half of the shortfall where checked; the remainder is of unknown origin. For this sample there are over 150,000 clones; 85% to 95% appear just once. Of the sample, about 0.3% falls within the top ten clones.

The sequence links TRBV4-2 to TRBJ2-1; TRBD2 is possibly the D segment (5 matching bases). This specimen was CD4+ or CD8+ T cells sorted from blood, taken in a trial of the OX40 agonist ivuxolimab. This sequence was found in an adult with an advanced solid tumor such as melanoma, head and neck, liver or kidney cancer. The CDR3 in this case is CASSQVGERGEQFF. The sequenced DNA: TGTGCCAGCAGCCAAGTGGGAGAGCGAGGTGAGCAGTTCTTC.